Below, 27 T cell receptor beta chains from the same sample are listed, as sequenced in a study of blood T cell repertoires in COVID-19 (dated by TCRdb to the early 2020s). Receptor libraries were prepared by the immunoSEQ multiplex PCR assay. The immuneACCESS repertoire file appears here via TCRdb, limited to in-frame rearrangements. These files lack a portion of the clones; in checked studies, under half of the deficit traces to unresolved V genes, and the cause of the others is not known. This sample gives over 75,000 clones in total; approximately 82% of them show up just once. The ten largest clonotypes hold 20% to 25% of the sample. Material for sequencing was peripheral blood. Every receptor here comes from a woman aged 45-59 years with acute or convalescent COVID-19.

This rearrangement joins TRBV24-1 to TRBJ2-7, with D tentatively TRBD2 (7 bases). Trimming left V 7 bases short and J 3 bases short, with 12 bases between. Germline CDR1 reads KGHDR; CDR2 reads SFDVKD. The CDR3 length is 13 residues. DNA of the CDR3: TGTGCCACCAGCCGGGGAGGGGGCTACGAGCAGTACTTC. Protein sequence: CATSRGGGYEQYF.

DNA of the CDR3: TGTGCCAGCAGCTTAATGCATGCGGCAGATACGCAGTATTTT. Its protein is CASSLMHAADTQYF. V and J are TRBV7-2 and TRBJ2-3; D gene unclear. Per the germline V gene, CDR1 is SGHTA and CDR2 is FQGNSA. The V and J ends lost 2 bases and 4 bases respectively, with 10 bases between them. The CDR3 totals 14 residues. The complete variable domain, with remaining parts taken from reference TRBV7-2 and TRBJ2-3, reads GAGVSQSPSNKVTEKGKDVELRCDPISGHTALYWYRQSLGQGLEFLIYFQGNSAPDKSGLPSDRFSAERTGGSVSTLTIQRTQQEDSAVYLCASSLMHAADTQYFGPGTRLTVL.

The chain recombines TRBV6-6 with TRBJ1-4; tentative D call: TRBD1 (6 bases). V dropped 9 bases and J dropped 7 bases, with 15 bases sitting between them. CDR1 and CDR2 (germline): MNHNY, SVGAGI (reference sequence). This CDR3 is built from 13 residues. CDR3 sequence: CASTGQVREKLFF. The CDR3 DNA is TGTGCCAGTACAGGGCAGGTTCGTGAAAAACTGTTTTTT.

This clone has more than one count but fewer than ten. The chain links TRBV4-1 to TRBJ1-6; D is undetermined. Germline V gene lookup returns CDR1 MGHRA and CDR2 YSYEKL. This CDR3 is built from 12 residues. V dropped 1 base and J dropped 13 bases, with 8 bases sitting between them. The CDR3 loop reads CASSQGVWPLHF. Here the CDR3 DNA reads TGCGCCAGCAGCCAAGGAGTCTGGCCCCTCCACTTT.

This clone was recorded once. V usage is TRBV7-8 and J usage is TRBJ2-7; no clear D gene. The germline V gene has CDR1 SGHVS and CDR2 FQNEAQ. Trimming stripped 1 base from V and 1 base from J, with 8 bases between. The length of the CDR3 is 14 residues. CDR3 coding DNA: TGTGCCAGCAGCTTAGGGGCCCAGTCCTACGAGCAGTACTTC. It encodes CASSLGAQSYEQYF.

The chain uses TRBV12-3 or TRBV12-4 and TRBJ1-2; 7 nucleotides align to TRBD1. With 6 bases clipped from V and 5 bases from J, the junction kept 6 bases outside the gene matches. The CDR3 runs to 13 residues. The CDR3 DNA reads TGTGCCAGCAGCCGTACAGGGGATTATGGCTACACCTTC. Translated, it gives CASSRTGDYGYTF.

The chain employs TRBV6-6 and TRBJ2-3, with TRBD2 matching over 12 bases. Trimming took 5 bases from V and 2 from J; bases not matched to a gene: 11. The CDR3 covers 18 residues. The V gene's germline CDR1 is MNHNY and CDR2 SVGAGI (reference sequence). CDR3 sequence (DNA): TGTGCCAGCAGTCCCGTTCCTAGCGGGGGGGCCTACACAGATACGCAGTATTTT. The encoded protein is CASSPVPSGGAYTDTQYF.

The chain recombines TRBV5-1 with TRBJ2-2, with D possibly TRBD2 on 5 matching bases. Deletions cut 4 bases from V and 6 bases from J, with 16 bases between. The V gene's germline CDR1 is SGHRS and CDR2 YFSETQ. CDR3 length: 15 residues. The CDR3 protein is CASSRGLGEAGELFF. The CDR3, as DNA: TGCGCCAGCAGCCGGGGTTTAGGAGAAGCCGGGGAGCTGTTTTTT.

The J gene is TRBJ2-5, the V gene TRBV4-1; D might be TRBD2 (5 bases). CDR3 length equals 12 residues. V was pared by 6 bases and J by 3 bases, with 8 bases between. Looked up from germline, CDR1 is MGHRA and CDR2 is YSYEKL. The CDR3 is CASSGREETQYF. CDR3 nucleotide sequence: TGCGCCAGCAGTGGGCGGGAAGAGACCCAGTACTTC.

The gene calls are TRBV10-3 and TRBJ2-5; 10 nucleotides match TRBD1. Trimming at V came to 3 bases and at J to 6 bases, leaving 10 bases not matched to a gene. CDR1 is ENHRY and CDR2 is SYGVKD in the germline V gene. This CDR3 comprises 16 residues. CDR3 DNA sequence: TGTGCCATCAGTGACCCTCCCACGGGACAGGGGAAGACCCAGTACTTC. It codes for CAISDPPTGQGKTQYF.

The chain carries TRBV9 and TRBJ2-1; TRBD2 matches 10 bases. This CDR3 is built from 13 residues. The trim removed 2 bases at V and 8 bases at J, leaving 1 base unmatched. The germline V gene has CDR1 SGDLS and CDR2 YYNGEE. DNA for the CDR3: TGTGCCAGCAGCGTGGGACTAGCGCATGAGCAGTTCTTC. Its translation is CASSVGLAHEQFF.

J is TRBJ2-2 and V is TRBV7-9, with D possibly being TRBD2 (6 bases). V lost 0 bases, J lost 7 bases, and 9 bases lay in between. The length of the CDR3 is 14 residues. Germline-derived CDR1 and CDR2 are SEHNR and FQNEAQ (reference sequence). The CDR3 is CASSLAEGSGELFF. In DNA, the CDR3 is TGTGCCAGCAGCTTAGCGGAGGGGAGCGGGGAGCTGTTTTTT.

The chain combines TRBV5-1 with TRBJ2-1; weak D call: TRBD1 (6 bases). Germline V gives CDR1 SGHRS, CDR2 YFSETQ. The CDR3 extends over 15 amino acids. V lost 5 bases and J 8 bases, leaving 20 bases between the germline ends. For the CDR3, the DNA is TGCGCCAGCAGACGGAGCACAGGGATTGGAGATGAGCAGTTCTTC. Protein product: CASRRSTGIGDEQFF.

The gene calls are TRBV3-1 (or the pseudogene TRBV3-2) and TRBJ2-3; 8 bases are shared with TRBD2. The CDR3 is 18 residues long. With V trimmed by 2 bases and J by 3 bases, 13 bases remained unmatched. Germline V CDR1 and CDR2: LGHDT, YNNKEL (reference sequence). CDR3 sequence reads: CASSQFIVGRGGTDTQYF. As DNA, the CDR3 is TGTGCCAGCAGCCAATTTATCGTCGGGAGGGGAGGGACAGATACGCAGTATTTT.

The chain couples TRBV6-6 to TRBJ2-3; 7 nucleotides align to TRBD2. The CDR3 loop spans 13 amino acids. The V and J ends lost 6 bases and 6 bases, in that order; junction bases with no gene match: 6. The V gene's germline CDR1 is MNHNY and CDR2 SVGAGI (reference sequence). Written as DNA, the CDR3 is TGTGCCAGCAGGATAGCGGGTCTGGATACGCAGTATTTT. This translates into CASRIAGLDTQYF.

J is TRBJ1-1 and V is TRBV16, with D possibly TRBD1 on 6 matching bases. This CDR3 region has 15 residues. Deletions cut 3 bases from V and 1 base from J, with 12 bases between. Germline V gives CDR1 KGHSY, CDR2 FQNENV. The CDR3 DNA follows: TGTGCCAGCAGCCATTTTCAGGGGCGGAACACTGAAGCTTTCTTT. Translating it yields CASSHFQGRNTEAFF.

The chain links TRBV19 to TRBJ2-7; weak D call: TRBD2 (5 bases). Trimming removed 7 bases at V and 0 bases at J, with 10 bases between. Germline-derived CDR1 and CDR2 are LNHDA and SQIVND (reference sequence). The CDR3 is 13 amino acids. The CDR3 loop reads CASNSGASYEQYF. The DNA of the CDR3 is TGTGCCAGTAACAGCGGAGCCTCCTACGAGCAGTACTTC.

Only a few counts were recorded for this clone. CDR3 loop: CASSYSPETGGPYEQYF. CDR3 DNA: TGTGCCAGCAGTTACTCTCCGGAAACGGGAGGCCCCTACGAGCAGTACTTC. The V gene is TRBV6-2 or TRBV6-3, the J gene TRBJ2-7, with 7 bases matching TRBD2. V trimming: 0 bases; J trimming: 2 bases; junction bases outside the gene matches: 10. The CDR3 extends over 17 amino acids. Germline assignment: CDR1 MNHEY and CDR2 SVGEGT.

V usage is TRBV6-5 and J usage is TRBJ2-5, with D possibly being TRBD2 (6 bases). The V end was cut by 5 bases, the J end by 2 bases, with 15 bases between. Germline V gene sequence: CDR1 MNHEY, CDR2 SVGAGI. The CDR3 covers 15 residues. The CDR3 DNA is TGTGCCAGCAGTAACCGGGGGACCTTACAAGAGACCCAGTACTTC. Protein product: CASSNRGTLQETQYF.

This rearrangement joins TRBV7-8 to TRBJ1-5, with a tentative D call TRBD1 (5 bases). Germline V gene data show CDR1 as SGHVS and CDR2 as FQNEAQ. The V gene lost 3 bases and the J gene lost 5 bases, with 8 bases spanning the gap. The CDR3 spans 13 residues. The CDR3 sequence is CASSFGQYQPQHF. The CDR3 DNA follows: TGTGCCAGCAGCTTTGGACAATATCAGCCCCAGCATTTT.

The chain joins TRBV29-1 to TRBJ2-6; D is unresolved. Trimming took off 4 bases at V and 0 bases at J, with 7 bases between the two ends. The CDR3 spans 14 residues. Per germline, CDR1 SQVTM and CDR2 ANQGSEA. CDR3 DNA sequence: TGCAGCGTTGGTCCGTCCTCTGGGGCCAACGTCCTGACTTTC. Encoded protein: CSVGPSSGANVLTF.

This clone was detected a few times. One end of the junction does not line up with germline, which may come from a read error. V is TRBV12-3 or TRBV12-4 and J is TRBJ2-7; 12 bases are a match to TRBD1. The CDR3 extends over 11 amino acids. The chain's CDR3 is CASGGQGAPFF. CDR3 nucleotides: TGTGCCAGCGGGGGACAGGGGGCGCCTTTCTTC.

The chain uses TRBV21-1 and TRBJ2-4; the D segment call TRBD1 is taken from the table without a DNA check. TRBV21-1 is a documented pseudogene. The CDR3 consists of 17 residues. DNA for the CDR3: TGTGCCAGCAGCAAAGCGCTTCTGAGGGGGCCTCTAAACATTCAGTACTTC. Protein product: CASSKALLRGPLNIQYF.

The chain links TRBV6-4 to TRBJ2-3; TRBD2 agrees at 14 bases. The CDR3 sequence is 15 residues long. The V gene's germline CDR1 is MRHNA and CDR2 SNTAGT. Unmatched junction bases numbered 4, after V lost 5 bases and J lost 6 bases. The CDR3 region has the DNA TGTGCCAGCAGTAAGACTAGCGGGAGGGCGGATACGCAGTATTTT. Translated: CASSKTSGRADTQYF.

The chain carries TRBV2 and TRBJ2-2; possibly TRBD2 for D (6 bases). The ends were cut back, 11 bases at V and 7 bases at J, with 11 bases in the middle. This CDR3 comprises 11 residues. In germline, CDR1 is SNHLY, CDR2 FYNNEI. DNA for the CDR3: TGTGCCCTGTTGCGGGGCGGGGAGCTGTTTTTT. Its translation is CALLRGGELFF.

The chain links TRBV4-1 to TRBJ1-6, with unresolved D. The germline V gene has CDR1 MGHRA and CDR2 YSYEKL. The CDR3 runs 17 residues. V lost 1 base and J lost 9, with 19 bases in between. The CDR3 DNA follows: TGCGCCAGCAGCCAAGCCCCCGGCGGAGGGTGGTCTTCACCCCTCCACTTT. It specifies CASSQAPGGGWSSPLHF.

The chain recombines TRBV14 with TRBJ2-1; tentatively, D is TRBD1 (5 bases). V gave up 3 bases and J gave up 10 bases, with 16 bases separating them. CDR1 is SGHDN and CDR2 is FVKESK in the germline V gene. The CDR3 has 14 amino acids. This chain's CDR3 is CASSHDNRLFEQFF. In DNA, the CDR3 is TGTGCCAGCAGCCACGATAACAGGTTATTCGAGCAGTTCTTC. Supplemented by reference TRBV14 and TRBJ2-1, the full variable domain reads EAGVTQFPSHSVIEKGQTVTLRCDPISGHDNLYWYRRVMGKEIKFLLHFVKESKQDESGMPNNRFLAERTGGTYSTLKVQPAELEDSGVYFCASSHDNRLFEQFFGPGTRLTVL.